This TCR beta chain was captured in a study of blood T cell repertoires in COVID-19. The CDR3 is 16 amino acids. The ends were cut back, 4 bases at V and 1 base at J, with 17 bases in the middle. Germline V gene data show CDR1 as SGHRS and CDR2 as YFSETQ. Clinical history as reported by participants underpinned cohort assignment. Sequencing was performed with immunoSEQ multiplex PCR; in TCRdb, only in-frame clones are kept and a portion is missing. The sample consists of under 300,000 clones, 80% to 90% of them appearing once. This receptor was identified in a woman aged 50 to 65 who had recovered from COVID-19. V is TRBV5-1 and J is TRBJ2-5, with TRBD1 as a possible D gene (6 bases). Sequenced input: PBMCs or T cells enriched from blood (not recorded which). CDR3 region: CASSPTPTGTQETQYF. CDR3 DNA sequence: TGCGCCAGCAGCCCTACACCAACAGGGACCCAAGAGACCCAGTACTTC.